This TCR beta chain was identified during a study of shared clonotypes between healthy human individuals. Study context: Every donor yielded three CD4 naive, three CD4 memory, two CD8 naive and one CD8 memory plate. Study-level points and caveats: Clonotypes shared by all four sorted-subset donors had higher generation probabilities than non-shared clonotypes. Clonotype sharing among the donors was expected to vary with sequencing depth.

Naive CD8 cells were CD45RO-negative, positively selected for CCR7, excluding terminally differentiated effector memory CD45RA+ cells. Nashville, Tennessee was home to all donors, each a Caucasian adult. Sequenced by immunoSEQ multiplex PCR; TCRdb stores in-frame clones only, minus some. The sample lists about 580,000 clones, nearly 98% occurring once. About this clone itself: What it recognizes is unknown. Other nucleotide sequences in the sample specify the same CDR3.

Germline assignment: CDR1 KGHSH and CDR2 LQKENI. The CDR3 runs 16 residues. J gave up 2 bases and V 3 bases, and 4 bases lay outside the gene matches. The sequenced sample was naive CD8+ T cells sorted from blood. This TCR derives from a man in his thirties or forties in good health. V and J are TRBV18 and TRBJ2-1, with 10 bases aligning to TRBD2. The CDR3 DNA is TGTGCCAGCTCACCTCCCACTAGCGGGGCCTACAATGAGCAGTTCTTC. This translates into CASSPPTSGAYNEQFF.